This TCR beta chain emerged from a study of CXCR3-negative and CXCR3-positive naive CD8 T cells. As to this clonotype: No antigen is known for it.

Germline V gene sequence: CDR1 SGHTA, CDR2 FQGNSA. This CDR3 contains 16 residues. Findings and caveats of the study: A higher hydrophobicity marked the TRB CDR3s of CXCR3-positive naive cells versus CXCR3-negative naive cells. Naive subsets showed comparable surface CD5, and TCR interaction strength was also inferred from TRB CDR3 physicochemistry. Comparably high diversity was seen in both naive subsets, and much lower diversity in memory CD8+ cells. After cryopreservation, expression of CXCR3 was partially reduced, and most assays were run with fresh PBMCs.

UMI-labeled 5' RACE yielded the TRB cDNA libraries. TCRdb re-called the 5' RACE reads; every CDR3 protein appears as one record, without DNA. The sample has 100,000 or so distinct CDR3 sequences. The source is a human donor in good health. Some clones in this sample may be carry-over from other donors' samples. Sequenced sample: naive CXCR3+ CD8+ T cells from blood. This sample's subset: CD45RO-CCR7+CD27+CD95- naive CD8+ T cells expressing CXCR3 (TNR3+). The genes are TRBV7-2 and TRBJ2-3; TCRdb's D call, TRBD2, is unchecked because there is no DNA. CDR3 region: CASSSDGTSGRVTQYF.